This T cell receptor beta chain was identified in a study of T cells in narcolepsy. Study findings and constraints: Blood of same and different patients, but not healthy controls, reportedly held recurring autoreactive clonotypes. Autoreactive HCRT-specific and TRIB2-specific clonotypes were marked in same-patient CSF-versus-blood CD4+ comparisons.

This clone appeared once. What it binds is unknown. Germline CDR1 is MGHRA and CDR2 is YSYEKL. The CDR3 spans 15 residues. V was pared by 1 base and J by 2 bases, with 11 bases between. Clones were read by immunoSEQ multiplex PCR, and TCRdb kept only the in-frame ones, dropping some. Of 17,000 or so clones in the sample, 55% to 80% were seen once. The TCR was taken from a human donor with narcolepsy. The sample consisted of CD45RA- memory CD8+ T cells from PBMCs. This chain uses TRBV4-1 with TRBJ1-2; TRBD1 might be the D (5 bases). The CDR3 coding sequence is TGCGCCAGCAGCCAAGTCTCGGAGGGGAACTATGGCTACACCTTC. Translation: CASSQVSEGNYGYTF.